This TCR beta chain was obtained from a study of T cells in Graves' hyperthyroidism and ophthalmopathy. Together with thyroid ultrasound, orbital computed tomography, serum thyroxine and TRAb, clinical symptoms were used for diagnoses. Note on this clonotype: The target antigen is unknown.

Using RNA transcripts as the source, TCR beta CDR3 regions were amplified. The study used the HTBI primer set for a first-round RT-PCR of the TCR CDR3. TCRdb reanalysed the multiplex PCR reads using MiXCR and keeps one entry per CDR3 protein. The table records approximately 370,000 distinct CDR3 sequences, around 14% of them present only once. Study outcomes and limitations: Most expanded thyroid clonotypes above 0.001 recurred in blood.

The germline V gene has CDR1 LNHDA and CDR2 SQIVND (reference sequence). This CDR3 has 17 residues. The V and J ends lost 9 bases and 3 bases, in that order; junction bases with no gene match: 11. Sequencing was carried out using blood. The chain uses TRBV19 and TRBJ2-6; 10 nucleotides line up with TRBD1. This TCR came from a woman aged 25 to 39 with Graves' hyperthyroidism. The DNA of the CDR3 is TGTGCCAGCCTACCCGGGACAGGGGTTATTGGGGCCAACGTCCTGACTTTC. This encodes CASLPGTGVIGANVLTF.